The clone carrying this T cell receptor beta chain was seen a few times. Its antigen remains unidentified. Sequenced by immunoSEQ multiplex PCR; TCRdb stores in-frame clones only, minus some. Counted here are tens of thousands of clones, 72% occurring once; the ten biggest clones make up around 34%. This specimen belongs to a study of early stage breast cancer tumors. Per the germline V gene, CDR1 is SEHNR and CDR2 is FQNEAQ (reference sequence). This CDR3 is 17 amino acids long. V was shortened by 2 bases and J by 2 bases, with 18 bases between the two germline ends. Broader study findings: Most shared enriched TCRB sequences were commonly generated ones.

Sequenced: blood. The receptor was isolated from a person in their fifties with breast cancer. The chain recombines TRBV7-9 with TRBJ1-1; D is undetermined. In DNA form, the CDR3 reads TGTGCCAGCAGCTTACGGTCCCCAGGAGAGATCAACACTGAAGCTTTCTTT. Translation gives CASSLRSPGEINTEAFF.